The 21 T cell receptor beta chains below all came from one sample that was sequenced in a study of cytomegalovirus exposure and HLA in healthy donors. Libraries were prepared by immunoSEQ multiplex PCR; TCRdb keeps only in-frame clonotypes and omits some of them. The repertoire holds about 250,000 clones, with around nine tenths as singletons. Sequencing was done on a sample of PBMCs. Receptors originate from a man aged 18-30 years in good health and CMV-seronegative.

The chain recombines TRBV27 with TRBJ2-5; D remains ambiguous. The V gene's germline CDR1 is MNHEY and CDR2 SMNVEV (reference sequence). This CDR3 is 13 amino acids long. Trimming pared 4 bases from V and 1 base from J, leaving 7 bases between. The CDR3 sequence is CASSSWAQETQYF. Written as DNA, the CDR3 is TGTGCCAGCAGTTCATGGGCCCAAGAGACCCAGTACTTC.

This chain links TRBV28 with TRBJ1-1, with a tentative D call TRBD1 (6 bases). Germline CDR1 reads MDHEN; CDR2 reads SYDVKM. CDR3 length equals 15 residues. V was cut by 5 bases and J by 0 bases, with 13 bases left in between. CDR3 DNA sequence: TGTGCCAGCAGTCCCCCGGACAGACTGAACACTGAAGCTTTCTTT. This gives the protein CASSPPDRLNTEAFF.

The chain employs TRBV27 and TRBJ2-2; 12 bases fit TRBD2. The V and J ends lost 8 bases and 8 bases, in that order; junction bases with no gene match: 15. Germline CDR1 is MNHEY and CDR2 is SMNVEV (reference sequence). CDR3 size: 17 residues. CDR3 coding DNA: TGTGCCAGCGGCGACCTAACTAGCGGGGGGTTAGGTGGGGAGCTGTTTTTT. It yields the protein CASGDLTSGGLGGELFF.

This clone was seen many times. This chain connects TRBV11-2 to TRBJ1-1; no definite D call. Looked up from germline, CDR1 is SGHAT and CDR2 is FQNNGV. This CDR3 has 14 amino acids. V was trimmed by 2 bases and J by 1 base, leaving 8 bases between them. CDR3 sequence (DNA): TGTGCCAGCAGCTTAAGGAGGAGGAACACTGAAGCTTTCTTT. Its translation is CASSLRRRNTEAFF.

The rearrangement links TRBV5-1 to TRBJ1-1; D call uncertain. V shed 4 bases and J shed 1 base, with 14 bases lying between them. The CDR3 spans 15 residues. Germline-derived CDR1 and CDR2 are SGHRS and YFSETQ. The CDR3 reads CASSPLGTRNTEAFF. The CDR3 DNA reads TGCGCCAGCAGCCCCCTGGGCACCCGGAACACTGAAGCTTTCTTT.

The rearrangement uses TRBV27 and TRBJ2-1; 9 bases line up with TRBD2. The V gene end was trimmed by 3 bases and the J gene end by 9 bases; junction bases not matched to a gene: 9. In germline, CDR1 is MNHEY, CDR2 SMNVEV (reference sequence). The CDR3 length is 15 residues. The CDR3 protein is CASSFFRGGGSEQFF. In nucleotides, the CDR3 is TGTGCCAGCAGTTTTTTCCGCGGGGGGGGCAGTGAGCAGTTCTTC.

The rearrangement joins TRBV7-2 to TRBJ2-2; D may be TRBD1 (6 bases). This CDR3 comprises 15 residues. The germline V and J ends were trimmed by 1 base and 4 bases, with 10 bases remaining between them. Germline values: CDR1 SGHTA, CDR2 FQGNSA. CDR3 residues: CASSLGQGSTGELFF. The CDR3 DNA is TGTGCCAGCAGCTTAGGGCAGGGGAGCACCGGGGAGCTGTTTTTT.

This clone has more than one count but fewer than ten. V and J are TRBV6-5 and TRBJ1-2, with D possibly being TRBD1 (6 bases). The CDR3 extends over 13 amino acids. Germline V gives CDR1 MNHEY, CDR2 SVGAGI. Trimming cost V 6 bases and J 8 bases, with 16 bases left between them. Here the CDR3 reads CASSDLGGRGYTF. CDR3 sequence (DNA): TGTGCCAGCAGCGACCTAGGGGGTCGAGGCTACACCTTC.

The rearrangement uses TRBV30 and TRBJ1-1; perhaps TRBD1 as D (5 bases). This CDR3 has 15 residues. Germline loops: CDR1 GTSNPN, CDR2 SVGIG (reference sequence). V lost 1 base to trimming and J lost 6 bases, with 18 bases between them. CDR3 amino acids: CAWSEGRGWRAEAFF. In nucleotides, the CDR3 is TGTGCCTGGAGTGAGGGAAGGGGCTGGAGGGCTGAAGCTTTCTTT. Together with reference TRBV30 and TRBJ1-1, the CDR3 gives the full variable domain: SQTIHQWPATLVQPVGSPLSLECTVEGTSNPNLYWYRQAAGRGLQLLFYSVGIGQISSEVPQNLSASRPQDRQFILSSKKLLLSDSGFYLCAWSEGRGWRAEAFFGQGTRLTVV.

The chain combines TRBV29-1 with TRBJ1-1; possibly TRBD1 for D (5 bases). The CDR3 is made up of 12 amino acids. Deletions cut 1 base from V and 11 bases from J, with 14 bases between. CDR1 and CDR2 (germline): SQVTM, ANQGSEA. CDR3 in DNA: TGCAGCGTTGAAGGAGAAGCAGGGAGGGCTTTCTTT. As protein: CSVEGEAGRAFF.

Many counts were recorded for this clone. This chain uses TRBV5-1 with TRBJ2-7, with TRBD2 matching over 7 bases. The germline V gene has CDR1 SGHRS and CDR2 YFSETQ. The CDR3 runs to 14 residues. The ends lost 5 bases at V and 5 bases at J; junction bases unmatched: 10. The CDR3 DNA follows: TGCGCCAGCAGGGACACGGCGGGAGTCCACGAGCAGTACTTC. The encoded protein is CASRDTAGVHEQYF.

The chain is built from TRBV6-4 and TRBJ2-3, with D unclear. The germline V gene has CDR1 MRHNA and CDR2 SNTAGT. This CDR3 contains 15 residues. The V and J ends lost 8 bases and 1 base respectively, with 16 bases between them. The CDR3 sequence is CASSQSVSGTDTQYF. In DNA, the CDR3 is TGTGCCAGCTCCCAGTCCGTCTCTGGCACAGATACGCAGTATTTT.

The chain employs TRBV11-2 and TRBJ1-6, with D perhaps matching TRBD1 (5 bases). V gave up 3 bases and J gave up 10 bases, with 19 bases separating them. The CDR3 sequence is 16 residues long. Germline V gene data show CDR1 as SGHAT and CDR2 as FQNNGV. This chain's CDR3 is CASSFPKGPKFSPLHF. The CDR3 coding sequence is TGTGCCAGCAGCTTTCCGAAGGGGCCCAAATTCTCACCCCTCCACTTT.

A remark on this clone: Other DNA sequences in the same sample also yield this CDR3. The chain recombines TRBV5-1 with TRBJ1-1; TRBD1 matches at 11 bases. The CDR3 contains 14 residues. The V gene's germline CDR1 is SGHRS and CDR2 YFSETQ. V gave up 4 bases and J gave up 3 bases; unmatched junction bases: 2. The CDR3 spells CASSPGQGDTEAFF. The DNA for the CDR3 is TGCGCCAGCAGCCCGGGACAGGGGGACACTGAAGCTTTCTTT.

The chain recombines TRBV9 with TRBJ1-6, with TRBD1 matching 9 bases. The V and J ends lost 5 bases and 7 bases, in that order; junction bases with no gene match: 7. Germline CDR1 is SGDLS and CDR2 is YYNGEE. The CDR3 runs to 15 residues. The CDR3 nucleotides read TGTGCCAGCAGGCCACCCGGGACAGGGAATTCACCCCTCCACTTT. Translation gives CASRPPGTGNSPLHF. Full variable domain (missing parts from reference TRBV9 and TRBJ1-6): DSGVTQTPKHLITATGQRVTLRCSPRSGDLSVYWYQQSLDQGLQFLIQYYNGEERAKGNILERFSAQQFPDLHSELNLSSLELGDSALYFCASRPPGTGNSPLHFGNGTRLTVT.

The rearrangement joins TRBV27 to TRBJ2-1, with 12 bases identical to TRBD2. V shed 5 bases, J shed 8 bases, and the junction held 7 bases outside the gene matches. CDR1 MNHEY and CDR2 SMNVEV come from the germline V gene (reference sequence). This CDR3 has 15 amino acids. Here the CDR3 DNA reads TGTGCCAGCAGTCCCATGACTAGCGGGAGCGATGAGCAGTTCTTC. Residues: CASSPMTSGSDEQFF.

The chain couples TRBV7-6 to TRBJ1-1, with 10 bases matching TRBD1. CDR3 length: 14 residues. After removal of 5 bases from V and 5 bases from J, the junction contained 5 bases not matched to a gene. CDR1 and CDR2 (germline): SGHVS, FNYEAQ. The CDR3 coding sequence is TGTGCCAGCAGCCCAGACAGGGGGCTTACTGAAGCTTTCTTT. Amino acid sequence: CASSPDRGLTEAFF. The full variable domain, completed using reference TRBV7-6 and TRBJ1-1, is GAGVSQSPRYKVTKRGQDVALRCDPISGHVSLYWYRQALGQGPEFLTYFNYEAQQDKSGLPNDRFSAERPEGSISTLTIQRTEQRDSAMYRCASSPDRGLTEAFFGQGTRLTVV.

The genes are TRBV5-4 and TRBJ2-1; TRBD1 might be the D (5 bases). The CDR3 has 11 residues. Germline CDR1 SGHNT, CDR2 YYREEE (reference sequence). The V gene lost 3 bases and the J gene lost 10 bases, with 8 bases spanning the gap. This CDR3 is CASSSGLEQFF. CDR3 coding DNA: TGTGCCAGCAGCTCAGGGTTGGAGCAGTTCTTC.

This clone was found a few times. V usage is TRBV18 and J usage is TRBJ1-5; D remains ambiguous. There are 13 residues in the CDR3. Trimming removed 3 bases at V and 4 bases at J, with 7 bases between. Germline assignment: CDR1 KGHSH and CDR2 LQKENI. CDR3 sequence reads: CASSPGPNQPQHF. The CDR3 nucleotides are TGTGCCAGCTCACCGGGCCCGAATCAGCCCCAGCATTTT.

In DNA, the CDR3 is TGTGCCAGCAGCCCGACTAGCGGGGGGAGGAATGAGCAGTTCTTC. It encodes CASSPTSGGRNEQFF. The rearrangement uses TRBV9 and TRBJ2-1, with 13 bases lining up with TRBD2. Germline V lookup: CDR1 SGDLS, CDR2 YYNGEE. J lost 7 bases, V lost 4 bases, and 5 bases had no gene match. This CDR3 contains 15 residues.

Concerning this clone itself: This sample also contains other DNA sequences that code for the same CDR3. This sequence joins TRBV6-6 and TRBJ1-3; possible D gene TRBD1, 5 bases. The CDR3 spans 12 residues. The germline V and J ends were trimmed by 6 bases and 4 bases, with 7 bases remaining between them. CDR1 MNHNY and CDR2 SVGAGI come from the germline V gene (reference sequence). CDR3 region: CASRDTGNTIYF. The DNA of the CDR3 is TGTGCCAGCAGGGACACCGGAAACACCATATATTTT.